The rows below give T cell receptor beta chains drawn from one sample of a study of metastatic and nonmetastatic thyroid tumors. With MiXCR, TCRdb called clones anew from the PCR reads. The table records roughly 98,000 clones, more than 13% of them present only once. Sequenced input: blood. These receptors all stem from a female donor with papillary thyroid cancer or a benign thyroid nodule (not recorded which). Some clones in this sample may be carry-over from other donors' samples. The CDR3 runs from the conserved cysteine through the conserved F or W. Each record gives: V gene, J gene, D gene, clone size, CDR3 DNA, CDR3 protein. The D gene is left open where the match is weak. Each size is once, few, many or a size class.

TRBV20-1	TRBJ2-5	TRBD2	many	TGCAGTGTTGGGACTAGCGGGGGGGCCCCCCAAGAGACCCAGTACTTC	CSVGTSGGAPQETQYF
TRBV4-1	TRBJ1-6	.	few	TGCGCCAGCAGCCAAGATGTAAGGAATTCACCCCTCCACTTT	CASSQDVRNSPLHF
TRBV4-1	TRBJ1-2	.	many	TGCGCCAGCAGCCAAGAGGGGAAGGGGCTTAACACCTTC	CASSQEGKGLNTF
TRBV5-6	TRBJ2-7	TRBD1	many	TGTGCCAGCAGCTTGACCGGGACAGAGGGTTACGAGCAGTACTTC	CASSLTGTEGYEQYF
TRBV6-4	TRBJ1-2	TRBD1	many	TGTGCCAGCAGTGACCTCTCCAGGGGGCCGAATGGCTACACCTTC	CASSDLSRGPNGYTF
TRBV19	TRBJ1-2	.	many	TGTGCCAGTAGTATCGGTACAGGGTACAATGGCTACACCTTC	CASSIGTGYNGYTF
TRBV28	TRBJ2-7	.	many	TGTGCCAGCAGGCCAGACAGCTACGAGCAGTACTTC	CASRPDSYEQYF
TRBV2	TRBJ1-2	.	many	TGTGCCAGCGCCAGGGGCGCTTACGATGGCTACACCTTC	CASARGAYDGYTF
TRBV10-1	TRBJ2-1	.	many	TGCGCCAGCAGTGATAGGGGGGCAGGGTGGACTGAGCAGTCCTTC	CASSDRGAGWTEQSF
TRBV24-1	TRBJ2-7	.	many	TGTGCCACCAGTGATTTTTCCGGGGGCAACAACGAGCAGTACTTC	CATSDFSGGNNEQYF
TRBV5-4	TRBJ1-2	.	many	TGTGCCAGCAGCGACTCCCTTAACTATGGCTACACCTTC	CASSDSLNYGYTF
TRBV28	TRBJ1-6	.	many	TGTGCCAGCAGTTTGTTGGGCAGGGTGGACTCACCCCTCCACTTT	CASSLLGRVDSPLHF
TRBV4-1	TRBJ2-7	.	many	TGCGCCAGCAGCCACCCTACAGGGGAGGGGAACTACGAGCAGTACTTC	CASSHPTGEGNYEQYF
TRBV28	TRBJ2-7	.	many	TGTGCCAGCAGAGAATCTGGGGTTCCCTACGAGCAGTACTTC	CASRESGVPYEQYF